Ten or more counts support the clone carrying this TCR beta chain. Antigen specificity is unknown. The sample comes from a study of glioma-infiltrating T cells. Study observations and caveats: Above-expected tissue-blood divergence occurred in all gliomas, most in low-grade ones.

TCR alpha and beta CDR3 regions were amplified from RNA using iRepertoire nested multiplex PCR. TCRdb ran MiXCR on the multiplex PCR reads and lists one entry per CDR3 protein. Altogether approximately 90,000 distinct CDR3 sequences are present, 20% to 25% being singletons, with the ten largest covering approximately 6.7%. CDR1 and CDR2 from the germline V gene are ENHRY and SYGVKD. The V end was cut by 3 bases, the J end by 6 bases, with 12 bases between. This CDR3 contains 14 residues. The chain couples TRBV10-3 to TRBJ2-1; possible D gene TRBD2, 5 bases. The TCR comes from a human donor with low-grade glioma or glioblastoma, undergoing nonglioma brain surgery, or in good health (not recorded which). Sequenced material: glioma tissue, nonneoplastic brain tissue, or PBMCs (not recorded which). In DNA form, the CDR3 reads TGTGCCATCAGTGAAGGGCTAGCTGGCAATGAGCAGTTCTTC. It specifies CAISEGLAGNEQFF.